This TCR beta chain was obtained from a study of OX40 agonist ivuxolimab in advanced cancers. Looking at the study overall: An agonistic human IgG2 monoclonal antibody against OX40 (CD134) was given. Earlier anti-PD-1, anti-PD-L1 or anti-CTLA-4 therapy was permitted; 30% to 45% had received some.

This clone appeared once. The antigen is unknown. This table comes from immunoSEQ multiplex PCR, and its TCRdb copy is limited to in-frame clones, with some not included. Among 35,000 to 50,000 clones listed, 88% were seen once. Germline trimming cut 5 bases from V and 3 bases from J; bases unmatched to any gene: 2. Germline CDR1 MNHEY, CDR2 SMNVEV (reference sequence). The CDR3 length is 13 residues. Study-level points and caveats: Circulating CD4+ and CD8+ T cells showed clonal expansion by week 6 at 0.1 to 3.0 mg/kg.

The sample consisted of CD4+ or CD8+ T cells sorted from blood, taken in a trial of the OX40 agonist ivuxolimab. This receptor was identified in an adult with an advanced solid tumor such as melanoma, head and neck, liver or kidney cancer. This chain links TRBV27 with TRBJ2-7, with 9 bases matching TRBD1. The CDR3 nucleotides read TGTGCCAGCAGTGGACAGGGGAACTACGAGCAGTACTTC. It codes for CASSGQGNYEQYF.